The subject of this entry is one TCR beta chain. This sample was included in a study of blood T cell repertoires in COVID-19. Study in general: T cells, B-cell-depleted T cells, or PBMCs supplied cDNA or gDNA.

Study processing details: Reference gene primer amplification gave nucleated cell count estimates. The protocol was immunoSEQ multiplex PCR, while the TCRdb copy is restricted to in-frame clones and leaves out a portion. V and J calls and clone size are as listed in that table; D and trimming were resolved from the DNA. The sample lists 77,000 or so clones, roughly 84% occurring once. The CDR3 spans 13 residues. Between the trimmed V and J ends, which lost 6 bases and 10 bases, there was a span of 15 bases. Germline V gives CDR1 MDHEN, CDR2 SYDVKM. The sequenced material came from peripheral blood. This TCR was sampled from a man aged 30-40 years with COVID-19, enrolled during active disease. The chain links TRBV28 to TRBJ1-4, with D possibly TRBD1 on 6 matching bases. CDR3 sequence (DNA): TGTGCCAGCAGCACAGGGACGGTTGGAAAACTGTTTTTT. It is translated as CASSTGTVGKLFF.